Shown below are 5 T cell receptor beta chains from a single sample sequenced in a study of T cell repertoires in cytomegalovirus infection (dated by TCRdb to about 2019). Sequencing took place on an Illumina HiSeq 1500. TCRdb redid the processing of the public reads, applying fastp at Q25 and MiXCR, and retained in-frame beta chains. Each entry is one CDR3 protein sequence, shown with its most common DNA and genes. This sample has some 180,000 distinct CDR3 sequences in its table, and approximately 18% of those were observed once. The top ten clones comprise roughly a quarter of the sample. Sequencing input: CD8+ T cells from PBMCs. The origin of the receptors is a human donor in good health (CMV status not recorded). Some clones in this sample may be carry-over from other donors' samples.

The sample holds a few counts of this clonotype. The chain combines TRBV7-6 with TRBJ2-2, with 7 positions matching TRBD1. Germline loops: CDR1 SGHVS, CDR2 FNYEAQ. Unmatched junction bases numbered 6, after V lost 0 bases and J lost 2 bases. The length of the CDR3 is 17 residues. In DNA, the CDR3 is TGTGCCAGCAGCTTAGCCCGAGGGGGCCTAAACACCGGGGAGCTGTTTTTT. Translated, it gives CASSLARGGLNTGELFF.

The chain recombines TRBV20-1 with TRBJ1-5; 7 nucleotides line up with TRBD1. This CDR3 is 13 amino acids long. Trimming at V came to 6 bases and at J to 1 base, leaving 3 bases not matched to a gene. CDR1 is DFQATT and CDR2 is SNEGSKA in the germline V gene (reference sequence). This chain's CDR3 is CSALTGSNQPQHF. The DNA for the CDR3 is TGCAGTGCCCTGACAGGGAGCAATCAGCCCCAGCATTTT.

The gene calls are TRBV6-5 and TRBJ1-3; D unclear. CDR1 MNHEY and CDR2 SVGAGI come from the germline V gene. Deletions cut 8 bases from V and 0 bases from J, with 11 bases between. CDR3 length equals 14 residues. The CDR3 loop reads CASGELLSGNTIYF. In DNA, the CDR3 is TGTGCCAGCGGGGAGCTCCTCTCTGGAAACACCATATATTTT.

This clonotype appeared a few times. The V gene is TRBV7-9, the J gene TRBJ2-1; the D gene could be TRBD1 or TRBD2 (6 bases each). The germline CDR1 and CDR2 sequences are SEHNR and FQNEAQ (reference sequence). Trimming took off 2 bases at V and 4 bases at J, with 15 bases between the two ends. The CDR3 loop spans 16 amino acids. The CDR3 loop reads CASSLSLRDIYNEQFF. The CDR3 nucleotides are TGTGCCAGCAGCTTAAGTCTGCGGGACATATACAATGAGCAGTTCTTC.

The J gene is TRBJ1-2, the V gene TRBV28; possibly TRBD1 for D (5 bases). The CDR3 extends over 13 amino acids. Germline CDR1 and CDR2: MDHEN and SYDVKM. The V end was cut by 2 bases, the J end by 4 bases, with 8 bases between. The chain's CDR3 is CASSLAGLYGYTF. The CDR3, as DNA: TGTGCCAGCAGTTTAGCGGGACTCTATGGCTACACCTTC.